This section outlines one T cell receptor beta chain sequence together with its context. The antigen is unknown. Germline values: CDR1 SQVTM, CDR2 ANQGSEA. After removal of 4 bases from V and 2 bases from J, the junction contained 2 bases not matched to a gene. CDR3 size: 13 residues. Repertoires were generated with immunoSEQ multiplex PCR, while TCRdb's copy carries only in-frame clones and drops some. The sample includes about 110,000 clones, under 85% of them seen just once. This sample is part of a study of cytomegalovirus exposure and HLA in healthy donors. General observations from the study: The authors confirmed in vitro that a few CMV-associated chains were specific for CMV antigens. Cytomegalovirus status was reportedly diagnosed by the classifier with high specificity and sensitivity. According to a later analysis, TCR clusters from the first cohort tended to co-occur in the approximately 120 validation repertoires.

These donors were members of the roughly 120-subject validation cohort, a group separate from the approximately 680-subject first cohort. This TCR was recovered from a young woman in good health and CMV-seronegative. This chain joins TRBV29-1 and TRBJ2-7; 10 nucleotides match TRBD2. The sample comprised PBMCs. The CDR3 reads CSVGTSGTYEQYF. The CDR3 nucleotides read TGCAGCGTTGGGACTAGCGGCACCTACGAGCAGTACTTC.